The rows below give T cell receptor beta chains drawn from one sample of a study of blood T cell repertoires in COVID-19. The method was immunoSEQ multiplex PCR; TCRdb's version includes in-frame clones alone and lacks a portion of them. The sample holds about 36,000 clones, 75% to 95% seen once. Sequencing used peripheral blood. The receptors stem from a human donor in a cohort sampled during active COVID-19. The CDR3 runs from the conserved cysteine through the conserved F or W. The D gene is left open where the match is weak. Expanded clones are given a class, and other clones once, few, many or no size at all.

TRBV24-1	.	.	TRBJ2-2	CATSDYNPRRTGELFF	TGTGCCACCAGTGATTACAACCCCCGGAGGACCGGGGAGCTGTTTTTT
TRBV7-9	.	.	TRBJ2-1	CASSLVGGVSNEQFF	TGTGCCAGCAGCTTAGTCGGCGGGGTAAGCAATGAGCAGTTCTTC
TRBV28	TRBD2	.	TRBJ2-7	CASIPGTSYSEQYF	TGTGCCAGCATCCCCGGGACTAGCTATTCCGAGCAGTACTTC
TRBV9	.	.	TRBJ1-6	CASSPRRGPNNSPLHF	TGTGCCAGCAGCCCCCGGCGGGGCCCTAATAATTCACCCCTCCACTTT
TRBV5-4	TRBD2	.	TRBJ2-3	CASSGGTSGTDTQYF	TGTGCCAGCAGCGGAGGGACTAGCGGCACAGATACGCAGTATTTT
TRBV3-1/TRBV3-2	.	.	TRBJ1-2	CASSPQAGPHGYTF	TGTGCCAGCAGCCCACAAGCAGGGCCCCATGGCTACACCTTC
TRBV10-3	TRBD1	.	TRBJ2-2	CAISESPGGTGELFF	TGTGCCATCAGTGAGTCGCCAGGGGGCACCGGGGAGCTGTTTTTT
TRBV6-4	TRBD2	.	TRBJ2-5	CASSDPRLAPQETQYF	TGTGCCAGCAGTGACCCAAGACTAGCGCCGCAAGAGACCCAGTACTTC
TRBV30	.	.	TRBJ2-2	CAWSVQGYTGELFF	TGTGCCTGGAGTGTACAGGGTTACACCGGGGAGCTGTTTTTT
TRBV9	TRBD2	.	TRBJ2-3	CASSVAPGGSTDTQYF	TGTGCCAGCAGCGTGGCCCCGGGAGGAAGCACAGATACGCAGTATTTT
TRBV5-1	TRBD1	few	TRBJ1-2	CASSLKPRTGGDYGYTF	TGCGCCAGCAGCTTAAAACCCAGGACAGGGGGTGACTATGGCTACACCTTC
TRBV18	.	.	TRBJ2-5	CASSPFFQETQYF	TGTGCCAGCTCACCATTCTTCCAAGAGACCCAGTACTTC
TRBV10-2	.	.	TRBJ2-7	CASSESGQDYEQYF	TGCGCCAGCAGTGAGTCGGGACAAGACTACGAGCAGTACTTC
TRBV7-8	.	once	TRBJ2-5	CASSRGRLQETQYF	TGTGCCAGCAGCCGGGGGCGCCTCCAAGAGACCCAGTACTTC
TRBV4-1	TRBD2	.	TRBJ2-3	CASSQGPSGSGTDTQYF	TGCGCCAGCAGCCAAGGTCCTAGCGGGAGTGGCACAGATACGCAGTATTTT
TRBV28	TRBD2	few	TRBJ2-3	CASSRSSGPKDTQYF	TGTGCCAGCAGTCGATCTAGCGGGCCCAAAGATACGCAGTATTTT
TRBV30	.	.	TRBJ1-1	CAWSKIQNTEAFF	TGTGCCTGGAGTAAGATACAGAACACTGAAGCTTTCTTT
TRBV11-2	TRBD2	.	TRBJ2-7	CASSLAGGTVGF	TGTGCCAGCAGCTTAGCGGGGGGGACGGTAGGCTTC
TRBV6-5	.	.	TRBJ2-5	CASSYSSGWWETQYF	TGTGCCAGCAGTTACTCTAGCGGATGGTGGGAGACCCAGTACTTC
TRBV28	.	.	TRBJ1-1	CASSLMTLNTEAFF	TGTGCCAGCAGTTTAATGACACTGAACACTGAAGCTTTCTTT
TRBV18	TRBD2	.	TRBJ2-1	CASSSPGLAGGRNEQFF	TGTGCCAGCTCATCGCCGGGACTAGCGGGAGGGAGGAATGAGCAGTTCTTC
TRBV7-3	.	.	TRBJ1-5	CASSLTAGRHQHF	TGTGCCAGCAGCTTAACGGCAGGTCGGCACCAGCATTTT
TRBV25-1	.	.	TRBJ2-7	CASSEGDSGRYEQYF	TGTGCCAGCAGTGAAGGGGACTCAGGGCGGTACGAGCAGTACTTC
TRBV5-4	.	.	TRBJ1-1	CASSLDGMGHTEAFF	TGTGCCAGCAGCTTGGATGGGATGGGGCACACTGAAGCTTTCTTT
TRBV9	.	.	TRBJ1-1	CASSVIPGTEAFF	TGTGCCAGCAGCGTAATCCCGGGCACTGAAGCTTTCTTT
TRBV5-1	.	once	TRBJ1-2	CASSKGHEGYSYGYTF	TGCGCCAGCAGCAAGGGACATGAGGGATACAGCTATGGCTACACCTTC
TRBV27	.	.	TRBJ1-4	CASSLAGAVEKLFF	TGTGCCAGCAGTTTAGCAGGGGCAGTTGAAAAACTGTTTTTT
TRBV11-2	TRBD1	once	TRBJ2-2	CASSLFTTGPRTGELFF	TGTGCCAGCAGCTTGTTTACGACAGGGCCCCGCACCGGGGAGCTGTTTTTT
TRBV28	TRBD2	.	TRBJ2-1	CASSGTSGRGQFF	TGTGCCAGCAGTGGAACTAGCGGGAGAGGGCAGTTCTTC
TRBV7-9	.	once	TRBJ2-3	CASSLVEGGDTQYF	TGTGCCAGCAGCTTAGTAGAAGGGGGAGATACGCAGTATTTT
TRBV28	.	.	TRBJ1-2	CASSLGVAGPGSYGYTF	TGTGCCAGCAGTTTAGGCGTGGCGGGTCCGGGTAGCTATGGCTACACCTTC
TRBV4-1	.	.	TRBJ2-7	CASRSGPLSYEQYF	TGCGCCAGCAGGTCAGGTCCCCTCTCCTACGAGCAGTACTTC
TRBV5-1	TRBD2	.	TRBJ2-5	CASSLAGKETQYF	TGCGCCAGCAGTTTAGCGGGCAAAGAGACCCAGTACTTC
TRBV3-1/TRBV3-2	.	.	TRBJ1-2	CASSQTSTDGYTF	TGTGCCAGCAGCCAAACATCAACAGACGGCTACACCTTC
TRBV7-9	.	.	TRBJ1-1	CASSIVGAGIDTEAFF	TGTGCCAGCAGCATAGTCGGTGCGGGGATCGACACTGAAGCTTTCTTT
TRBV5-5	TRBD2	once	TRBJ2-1	CASSLAASGYNEQFF	TGTGCCAGCAGCTTGGCGGCTAGCGGGTACAATGAGCAGTTCTTC
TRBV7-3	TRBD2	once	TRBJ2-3	CASSFASGGTDTQYF	TGTGCCAGCAGCTTTGCCAGCGGGGGCACAGATACGCAGTATTTT
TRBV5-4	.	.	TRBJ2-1	CASSLPSDSNEQFF	TGTGCCAGCAGCCTCCCCTCGGACAGCAATGAGCAGTTCTTC
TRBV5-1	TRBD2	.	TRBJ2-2	CASRGREVNTGELFF	TGCGCCAGCCGTGGGCGGGAGGTCAACACCGGGGAGCTGTTTTTT
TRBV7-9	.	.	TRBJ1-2	CASSFPLIQVAAGYTF	TGTGCCAGCAGCTTCCCCTTGATACAGGTAGCTGCGGGCTACACCTTC
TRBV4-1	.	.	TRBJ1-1	CASSQGSDRTTEAFF	TGCGCCAGCAGCCAAGGATCTGACAGGACCACTGAAGCTTTCTTT